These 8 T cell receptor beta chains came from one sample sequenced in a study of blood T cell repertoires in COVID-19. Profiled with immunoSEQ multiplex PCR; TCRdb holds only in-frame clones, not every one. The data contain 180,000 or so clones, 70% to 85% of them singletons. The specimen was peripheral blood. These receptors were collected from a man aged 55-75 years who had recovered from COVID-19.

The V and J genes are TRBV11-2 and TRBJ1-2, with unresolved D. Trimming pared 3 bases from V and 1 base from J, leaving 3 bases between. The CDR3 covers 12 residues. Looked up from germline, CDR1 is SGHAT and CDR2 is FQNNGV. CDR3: CASSFSNYGYTF. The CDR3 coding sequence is TGTGCCAGCAGCTTCAGTAACTATGGCTACACCTTC.

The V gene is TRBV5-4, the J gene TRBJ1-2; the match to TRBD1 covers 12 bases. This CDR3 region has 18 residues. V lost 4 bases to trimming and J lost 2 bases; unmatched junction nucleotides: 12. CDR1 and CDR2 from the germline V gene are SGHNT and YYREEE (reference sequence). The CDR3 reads CASSPPPGQGASNYGYTF. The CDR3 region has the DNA TGTGCCAGCAGCCCGCCCCCGGGACAGGGGGCATCGAACTATGGCTACACCTTC.

CDR3 bases: TGTGCCAGCAAACCAACTAACGACGCACTCTATGGCTACACCTTC. Translation: CASKPTNDALYGYTF. V is TRBV6-5 and J is TRBJ1-2, with D unclear. The V end lost 7 bases, the J end lost 4 bases, and 19 bases lay between the germline ends. This CDR3 has 15 residues. The germline V gene encodes CDR1 MNHEY and CDR2 SVGAGI.

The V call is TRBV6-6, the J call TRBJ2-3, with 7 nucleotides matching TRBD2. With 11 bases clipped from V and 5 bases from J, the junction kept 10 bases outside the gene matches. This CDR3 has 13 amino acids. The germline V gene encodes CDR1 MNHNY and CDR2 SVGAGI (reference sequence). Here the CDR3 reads CAGGGVVGDTQYF. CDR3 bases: TGTGCCGGGGGAGGGGTGGTGGGAGATACGCAGTATTTT.

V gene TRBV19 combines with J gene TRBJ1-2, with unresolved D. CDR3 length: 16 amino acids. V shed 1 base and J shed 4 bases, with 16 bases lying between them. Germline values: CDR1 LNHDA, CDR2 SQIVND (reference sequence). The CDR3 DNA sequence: TGTGCCAGTAGTATAGCTTCCTTACAGAGCTCCTATGGCTACACCTTC. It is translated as CASSIASLQSSYGYTF.

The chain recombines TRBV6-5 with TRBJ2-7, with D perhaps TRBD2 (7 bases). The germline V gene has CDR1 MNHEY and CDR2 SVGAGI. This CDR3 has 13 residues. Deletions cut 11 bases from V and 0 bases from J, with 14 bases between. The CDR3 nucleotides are TGTGCCGGCCGGGGGGCGAACTCCTACGAGCAGTACTTC. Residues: CAGRGANSYEQYF.

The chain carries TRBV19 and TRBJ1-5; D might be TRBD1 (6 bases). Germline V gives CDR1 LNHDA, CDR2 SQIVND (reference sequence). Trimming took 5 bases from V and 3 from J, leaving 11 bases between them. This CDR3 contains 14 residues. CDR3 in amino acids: CASSATGYNQPQHF. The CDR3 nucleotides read TGTGCCAGTAGTGCGACAGGCTACAATCAGCCCCAGCATTTT.

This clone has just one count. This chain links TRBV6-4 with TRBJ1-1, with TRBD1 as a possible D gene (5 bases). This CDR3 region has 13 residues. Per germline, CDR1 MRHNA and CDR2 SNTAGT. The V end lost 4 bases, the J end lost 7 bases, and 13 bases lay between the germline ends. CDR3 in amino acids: CASSVEGWGEAFF. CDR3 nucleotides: TGTGCCAGCAGTGTGGAGGGGTGGGGTGAAGCTTTCTTT.